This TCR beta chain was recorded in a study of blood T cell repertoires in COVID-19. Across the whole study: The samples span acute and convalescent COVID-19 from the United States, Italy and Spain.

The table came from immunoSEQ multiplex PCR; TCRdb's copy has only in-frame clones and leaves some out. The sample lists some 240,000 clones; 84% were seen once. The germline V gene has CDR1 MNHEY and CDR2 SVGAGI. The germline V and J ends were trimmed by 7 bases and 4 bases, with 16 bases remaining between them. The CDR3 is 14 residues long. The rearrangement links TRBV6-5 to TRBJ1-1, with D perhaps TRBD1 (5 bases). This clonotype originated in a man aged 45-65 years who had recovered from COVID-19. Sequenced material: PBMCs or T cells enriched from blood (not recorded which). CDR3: CASIPLGGGTEAFF. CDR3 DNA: TGTGCCAGCATCCCCTTGGGGGGAGGCACTGAAGCTTTCTTT.